The present entry profiles one T cell receptor beta chain with its context. Assay used: immunoSEQ multiplex PCR; TCRdb lists only in-frame clones, some missing. The data contain about 360,000 clones, around 87% of them singletons. V was cut by 2 bases and J by 2 bases, with 13 bases left in between. The CDR3 length is 15 residues. Germline V gene data show CDR1 as MNHEY and CDR2 as SVGEGT. The data originate from a study of blood T cell repertoires in COVID-19. Study-level information: Both acute and convalescent COVID-19 samples were obtained from the United States, Italy and Spain.

This receptor was identified in a man aged 25-40 years who had recovered from COVID-19. The sequencing sample was made of PBMCs or T cells enriched from blood (not recorded which). This chain joins TRBV6-2 or TRBV6-3 and TRBJ2-7; the D gene is possibly TRBD2 (5 bases). CDR3 nucleotides: TGTGCCAGCAGTTACCACACTAGACCCCCCTACGAGCAGTACTTC. Protein product: CASSYHTRPPYEQYF.